Listed below are T cell receptor beta chains from one sample, sequenced in a study of blood T cell repertoires in COVID-19. This table comes from immunoSEQ multiplex PCR, and its TCRdb copy is limited to in-frame clones, with some not included. The sample shows fewer than 250,000 clones, about 80% of them seen only once. The sequenced sample consisted of PBMCs or T cells enriched from blood (not recorded which). Receptors originate from a man in his sixties who had recovered from COVID-19. CDR3s include the opening cysteine and the closing phenylalanine or tryptophan. A D gene is named only where the DNA matches it firmly. The size of a clone is reported for some rows only, either as once, few or many, or as a class for expanded clones.

clone_size d_call cdr3_length j_call v_call cdr3_aa cdr3_nt
NA TRBD1 15 TRBJ1-5 TRBV7-9 CASSLGTGKNQPQHF TGTGCCAGCAGCTTAGGGACAGGGAAGAATCAGCCCCAGCATTTT
NA TRBD1 14 TRBJ1-5 TRBV5-8 CASSFKTGGQPQHF TGTGCCAGCAGCTTTAAGACAGGGGGTCAGCCCCAGCATTTT
NA TRBD1 16 TRBJ2-1 TRBV4-3 CASSQELGTGYNEQFF TGCGCCAGCAGCCAAGAACTCGGGACAGGTTACAATGAGCAGTTCTTC
NA TRBD1 15 TRBJ1-3 TRBV6-5 CASTRTGLSGNTIYF TGTGCCAGCACCCGGACAGGCCTCTCTGGAAACACCATATATTTT
NA TRBD1 15 TRBJ2-5 TRBV19 CASSISQGARETQYF TGTGCCAGTAGTATATCCCAGGGGGCTCGGGAGACCCAGTACTTC
once TRBD1 21 TRBJ1-4 TRBV18 CASSPRTGTGAAKATNEKLFF TGTGCCAGCTCACCCAGGACCGGGACAGGGGCCGCCAAAGCAACTAATGAAAAACTGTTTTTT
NA NA 14 TRBJ1-3 TRBV3-1/TRBV3-2 CASSQAGGRNTIYF TGTGCCAGCAGCCAGGCGGGGGGCAGAAACACCATATATTTT
NA NA 16 TRBJ1-2 TRBV19 CASSIGTRAETDGYTF TGTGCCAGTAGTATAGGGACCCGAGCCGAGACAGATGGCTACACCTTC
NA TRBD1 14 TRBJ2-3 TRBV9 CASSVSQGADTQYF TGTGCCAGCAGCGTATCACAGGGGGCAGATACGCAGTATTTT
NA TRBD1 15 TRBJ2-2 TRBV13 CASSLGTGGYGELFF TGTGCCAGCAGCTTAGGGACAGGGGGATACGGGGAGCTGTTTTTT
once NA 13 TRBJ2-1 TRBV12-3/TRBV12-4 CASTTWEGEEQFF TGTGCCAGCACCACCTGGGAGGGGGAAGAGCAGTTCTTC
NA TRBD2 16 TRBJ2-1 TRBV14 CASSPSTSGGYNEQFF TGTGCCAGCAGCCCCTCAACTAGCGGGGGTTACAATGAGCAGTTCTTC
NA TRBD1 17 TRBJ2-3 TRBV19 CASSPPLQGTYTDTQYF TGTGCCAGTAGTCCACCCCTACAGGGGACATACACAGATACGCAGTATTTT
NA TRBD1 15 TRBJ1-1 TRBV7-9 CASSLGDRMNTEAFF TGTGCCAGCAGCTTAGGGGACAGGATGAACACTGAAGCTTTCTTT
NA TRBD1 14 TRBJ2-2 TRBV19 CASRRDRDAGELFF TGTGCCAGTAGAAGAGACAGGGACGCCGGGGAGCTGTTTTTT
NA TRBD1 13 TRBJ2-5 TRBV4-3 CASSRDSQETQYF TGCGCCAGCAGCCGGGACAGCCAAGAGACCCAGTACTTC
NA NA 13 TRBJ2-5 TRBV19 CASMQTGEETQYF TGTGCCAGTATGCAGACAGGCGAAGAGACCCAGTACTTC
NA TRBD1 16 TRBJ2-7 TRBV27 CASSPLRTGENYEQYF TGTGCCAGCAGTCCCCTTAGGACAGGGGAGAACTACGAGCAGTACTTC
NA NA 15 TRBJ1-2 TRBV5-1 CASSTGDEYNYGYTF TGCGCCAGCAGTACGGGGGACGAGTATAACTATGGCTACACCTTC
NA TRBD1 15 TRBJ1-2 TRBV27 CASSTTRTGGFGYTF TGTGCCAGCAGTACCACTCGGACAGGGGGCTTTGGCTACACCTTC
NA TRBD2 18 TRBJ2-7 TRBV12-5 CASEPGTSGGGSSYEQYF TGTGCTAGTGAACCCGGGACTAGCGGGGGGGGGAGCTCCTACGAGCAGTACTTC
few NA 17 TRBJ1-1 TRBV9 CASSVGVSRQVNTEAFF TGTGCCAGCAGCGTAGGAGTCTCGAGACAGGTTAACACTGAAGCTTTCTTT
once TRBD1 16 TRBJ2-1 TRBV4-2 CASSQVGGRGWNEQFF TGTGCCAGCAGCCAAGTTGGTGGCAGGGGGTGGAATGAGCAGTTCTTC
NA NA 15 TRBJ1-2 TRBV6-5 CASSRAGPANYGYTF TGTGCCAGCAGCAGGGCCGGACCAGCTAACTATGGCTACACCTTC
NA TRBD1 14 TRBJ2-5 TRBV5-8 CASSPTGGRETQYF TGTGCCAGCAGCCCTACAGGGGGCCGGGAGACCCAGTACTTC
NA TRBD1 17 TRBJ2-3 TRBV9 CASSVELGQASTDTQYF TGTGCCAGCAGCGTCGAACTGGGACAGGCTAGCACAGATACGCAGTATTTT
NA TRBD2 13 TRBJ2-7 TRBV7-9 CASSLAGGWEQYF TGTGCCAGCAGCTTGGCGGGGGGATGGGAGCAGTACTTC
NA NA 14 TRBJ1-4 TRBV5-8 CASSLRGSNEKLFF TGTGCCAGCAGCTTACGGGGATCTAATGAAAAACTGTTTTTT
NA NA 14 TRBJ2-7 TRBV25-1 CASSTSQPSYEQYF TGTGCCAGCTCCACTAGTCAGCCATCCTACGAGCAGTACTTC
NA NA 15 TRBJ2-2 TRBV19 CASSSTGTNTGELFF TGTGCCAGTAGCTCGACAGGGACTAACACCGGGGAGCTGTTTTTT
few NA 14 TRBJ2-7 TRBV3-1/TRBV3-2 CASSQVQAAYEQYF TGTGCCAGCAGCCAAGTGCAGGCAGCCTACGAGCAGTACTTC
NA NA 14 TRBJ2-2 TRBV19 CASSMPGNTGELFF TGTGCCAGTAGTATGCCAGGGAACACCGGGGAGCTGTTTTTT
NA TRBD1 15 TRBJ1-1 TRBV5-1 CASSSGQVWNTEAFF TGCGCCAGCAGCTCCGGACAGGTTTGGAACACTGAAGCTTTCTTT
few NA 14 TRBJ1-5 TRBV27 CASSLLAGSQPQHF TGTGCCAGCAGTTTGCTGGCAGGCAGTCAGCCCCAGCATTTT
NA NA 15 TRBJ1-6 TRBV19 CASSSQGSYNSPLHF TGTGCCAGTAGTTCTCAGGGCTCCTATAATTCACCCCTCCACTTT
NA NA 15 TRBJ1-2 TRBV6-5 CASSYYGGQYYGYTF TGTGCCAGCAGTTACTACGGGGGGCAGTACTATGGCTACACCTTC
NA TRBD1 16 TRBJ1-4 TRBV7-9 CASSLRGADTNEKLFF TGTGCCAGCAGCCTCAGGGGGGCAGACACTAATGAAAAACTGTTTTTT
NA NA 15 TRBJ1-5 TRBV2 CASSDRHRARQPQHF TGTGCCAGCAGTGATCGGCACCGAGCGAGACAGCCCCAGCATTTT
NA NA 15 TRBJ2-2 TRBV12-5 CASALDSPDTGELFF TGTGCTAGTGCCTTGGACAGCCCAGACACCGGGGAGCTGTTTTTT
NA TRBD2 16 TRBJ2-1 TRBV5-1 CASSLAGPGGPVEQFF TGCGCCAGCAGCTTGGCCGGGCCGGGGGGGCCTGTTGAGCAGTTCTTC
NA NA 16 TRBJ2-3 TRBV24-1 CATSDLPGTGTDTQYF TGTGCCACCAGTGATTTGCCCGGTACCGGCACAGATACGCAGTATTTT
NA NA 13 TRBJ2-5 TRBV7-9 CASSRDKQETQYF TGTGCCAGCAGCCGGGACAAACAAGAGACCCAGTACTTC
NA NA 11 TRBJ1-2 TRBV18 CASSPGDGYTF TGTGCCAGCTCACCGGGCGATGGCTACACCTTC
NA NA 14 TRBJ1-3 TRBV15 CATSKQSSGNTIYF TGTGCCACCAGCAAACAGAGCTCTGGAAACACCATATATTTT
once TRBD1 14 TRBJ1-5 TRBV2 CASSSTGSNQPQHF TGTGCCAGCAGTTCGACAGGGAGCAATCAGCCCCAGCATTTT
once TRBD1 13 TRBJ1-1 TRBV7-2 CASSNRGHTEAFF TGTGCCAGCAGCAACAGGGGGCACACTGAAGCTTTCTTT
NA NA 14 TRBJ2-3 TRBV5-1 CASSASPGADTQYF TGCGCCAGCAGCGCCAGTCCCGGGGCAGATACGCAGTATTTT
NA NA 14 TRBJ2-5 TRBV18 CASSPQQGSETQYF TGTGCCAGCTCACCTCAACAGGGATCAGAGACCCAGTACTTC
NA TRBD1 14 TRBJ1-4 TRBV9 CASSTPGDSEKLFF TGTGCCAGCAGCACCCCGGGGGACAGTGAAAAACTGTTTTTT
NA TRBD1 16 TRBJ2-6 TRBV6-5 CASSYIQGTGANVLTF TGTGCCAGCAGTTATATACAGGGGACTGGGGCCAACGTCCTGACTTTC
NA NA 13 TRBJ1-2 TRBV15 CATSQGLRYGYTF TGTGCCACCAGCCAGGGACTGCGGTATGGCTACACCTTC
NA TRBD1 15 TRBJ2-1 TRBV19 CASSARQGPYNEQFF TGTGCCAGTAGCGCACGACAGGGACCTTACAATGAGCAGTTCTTC